A single sample gave rise to the 17 T cell receptor beta chains below, sequenced in a study of CD8+ T cells in alopecia areata. Reverse transcribed after extraction, RNA yielded cDNA as the sequencing template. Assay: immunoSEQ multiplex PCR; the TCRdb copy retains only in-frame clones and omits some. Counted here are 150,000 or so clones, about 89% occurring once; the ten biggest clones make up roughly 16%. The sequencing here drew on CD8+ T cells sorted from blood, taken at week 0. The receptors stem from a human donor with alopecia areata.

The CDR3 sequence: CANSRELGYNEQFF. The CDR3 DNA sequence: TGTGCCAACTCCAGGGAACTAGGTTACAATGAGCAGTTCTTC. The gene calls are TRBV5-4 and TRBJ2-1; possibly TRBD1 or TRBD2 for D (5 bases each). V lost 9 bases and J 4 bases, leaving 17 bases between the germline ends. The germline V gene has CDR1 SGHNT and CDR2 YYREEE (reference sequence). CDR3 length: 14 residues.

The chain links TRBV7-9 to TRBJ2-1; 9 nucleotides align to TRBD2. Losses at the gene ends were 4 bases for V and 7 bases for J; bases not matched to a gene: 8. CDR1 is SEHNR and CDR2 is FQNEAQ in the germline V gene (reference sequence). The length of the CDR3 is 15 residues. The CDR3, as DNA: TGTGCCAGCAGCTCTGGGGGACTAGCTTTAAATGAGCAGTTCTTC. Translation gives CASSSGGLALNEQFF.

CDR3 residues: CASSYEPGNTEAFF. CDR3 in DNA: TGTGCCAGCAGCTATGAACCCGGGAACACTGAAGCTTTCTTT. This chain joins TRBV5-4 and TRBJ1-1; D uncertain. This CDR3 contains 14 residues. Germline assignment: CDR1 SGHNT and CDR2 YYREEE (reference sequence). V was shortened by 3 bases and J by 1 base, with 10 bases between the two germline ends.

The genes are TRBV7-9 and TRBJ2-5; D gene ambiguous. V was shortened by 0 bases and J by 4 bases, with 3 bases between the two germline ends. Per the germline V gene, CDR1 is SEHNR and CDR2 is FQNEAQ (reference sequence). The CDR3 is 12 amino acids. Here the CDR3 DNA reads TGTGCCAGCAGCTTAGCCGGAGAGACCCAGTACTTC. This translates into CASSLAGETQYF.

The chain employs TRBV9 and TRBJ1-4; tentatively, D is TRBD1 (5 bases). Germline CDR1 and CDR2: SGDLS and YYNGEE. This CDR3 is 16 amino acids long. Trimming cost V 3 bases and J 8 bases, with 20 bases left between them. In DNA, the CDR3 is TGTGCCAGCAGCGCGACCTCAGGGAGCGCCAACGAAAAACTGTTTTTT. This encodes CASSATSGSANEKLFF.

This clone was recorded a few times. The chain carries TRBV13 and TRBJ2-7; D uncertain. V shed 2 bases and J shed 6 bases, with 14 bases lying between them. The CDR3 length is 14 residues. The germline CDR1 and CDR2 sequences are PRHDT and FYEKMQ (reference sequence). The chain's CDR3 is CASSLPIEDGEQYF. The DNA of the CDR3 is TGTGCCAGCAGCTTACCCATCGAGGACGGCGAGCAGTACTTC.

The chain joins TRBV4-1 to TRBJ2-2, with D hard to call. This CDR3 region has 12 residues. Trimming took off 4 bases at V and 6 bases at J, with 6 bases between the two ends. Germline CDR1 is MGHRA and CDR2 is YSYEKL. The CDR3 nucleotides read TGCGCCAGCAGCCCCCGTGCCGGGGAGCTGTTTTTT. Amino acids: CASSPRAGELFF.

This clone was seen once. The genes are TRBV29-1 and TRBJ1-2; TRBD1 aligns across 7 bases. This CDR3 spans 13 amino acids. CDR1 and CDR2 (germline): SQVTM, ANQGSEA. J gave up 4 bases and V 6 bases, and 8 bases lay outside the gene matches. CDR3 in amino acids: CSVYRGPLYGYTF. In nucleotides, the CDR3 is TGCAGCGTGTACAGGGGCCCCCTCTATGGCTACACCTTC.

The rearrangement joins TRBV5-1 to TRBJ2-7; 7 positions match TRBD2. Germline CDR1 reads SGHRS; CDR2 reads YFSETQ. Germline trimming cut 0 bases from V and 2 bases from J; bases unmatched to any gene: 5. CDR3 length: 15 amino acids. CDR3 coding DNA: TGCGCCAGCAGCTTGGAACTAGCGAATACCTACGAGCAGTACTTC. Amino acid sequence: CASSLELANTYEQYF.

V and J are TRBV5-6 and TRBJ2-7, with a possible D match to TRBD1 (6 bases). Trimming removed 6 bases from V and 0 bases from J, with 13 bases in between. The CDR3 totals 14 residues. Germline assignment: CDR1 SGHDT and CDR2 YYEEEE. In DNA form, the CDR3 reads TGTGCCAGCACCATTACAGGGACCTCCTACGAGCAGTACTTC. This sequence encodes CASTITGTSYEQYF.

The chain uses TRBV16 and TRBJ2-7; perhaps TRBD2 as D (5 bases). Per germline, CDR1 KGHSY and CDR2 FQNENV. This CDR3 comprises 13 residues. V lost 3 bases, J lost 3 bases, and 9 bases lay in between. Written as DNA, the CDR3 is TGTGCCAGCAGCCACGACTATCACTACGAGCAGTACTTC. Its protein is CASSHDYHYEQYF.

The chain joins TRBV7-9 to TRBJ1-5, with D tentatively TRBD1 (6 bases). The CDR3 has 11 residues. CDR1 and CDR2 from the germline V gene are SEHNR and FQNEAQ (reference sequence). Deletions cut 7 bases from V and 5 bases from J, with 6 bases between. The DNA of the CDR3 is TGTGCCAGCAAGGGGGATCAGCCCCAGCATTTT. This codes for CASKGDQPQHF.

The chain couples TRBV4-1 to TRBJ1-1; weak D call: TRBD1 (5 bases). The V gene lost 0 bases and the J gene lost 4 bases, with 12 bases spanning the gap. Germline CDR1 is MGHRA and CDR2 is YSYEKL. CDR3 length equals 15 residues. Written as DNA, the CDR3 is TGCGCCAGCAGCCAAGAATGGGGGGTTGGCACTGAAGCTTTCTTT. Translation: CASSQEWGVGTEAFF.

The chain uses TRBV5-1 and TRBJ1-2; no clear D. CDR1 SGHRS and CDR2 YFSETQ come from the germline V gene. The V and J ends lost 0 bases and 4 bases respectively, with 13 bases between them. This CDR3 contains 15 residues. For the CDR3, the DNA is TGCGCCAGCAGCTTGGCGGTCCCGGCCCCCTATGGCTACACCTTC. Encoded protein: CASSLAVPAPYGYTF.

On this clone: Other DNA sequences in this sample translate to the same CDR3. The V and J genes are TRBV27 and TRBJ1-1; D may be TRBD1 (5 bases). Germline values: CDR1 MNHEY, CDR2 SMNVEV (reference sequence). This CDR3 has 15 residues. Trimming removed 0 bases at V and 4 bases at J, with 12 bases between. The CDR3 DNA follows: TGTGCCAGCAGTTTATCTGATCAGGGTGGCACTGAAGCTTTCTTT. Translation gives CASSLSDQGGTEAFF.

The chain has TRBV29-1 and TRBJ1-2; 10 nucleotides line up with TRBD1. Germline CDR1 SQVTM, CDR2 ANQGSEA. CDR3 length: 16 residues. V gave up 4 bases and J gave up 3 bases; unmatched junction bases: 11. CDR3 loop: CSVGGGDRGRDYGYTF. As DNA, the CDR3 is TGCAGCGTTGGTGGAGGGGACAGGGGAAGGGACTATGGCTACACCTTC.

The chain joins TRBV29-1 to TRBJ2-7; D is unresolved. The CDR3 consists of 11 residues. CDR1 and CDR2 (germline): SQVTM, ANQGSEA. V was shortened by 6 bases and J by 7 bases, with 13 bases between the two germline ends. DNA for the CDR3: TGCAGCGTCGCTACTATCCGGGAGCAGTACTTC. Translating gives CSVATIREQYF.